The following is a T cell receptor (beta chain) sequence with its context. This CDR3 contains 16 residues. The V and J ends lost 4 bases and 5 bases, in that order; junction bases with no gene match: 12. From germline, CDR1 is KGHDR and CDR2 SFDVKD. The data stem from a study of blood T cell repertoires in COVID-19. Study details: T cells, B-cell-depleted T cells, or PBMCs provided the cDNA or gDNA that served as material.

Those enrolled, adults aged about 18 to 89 years, came from 20 to 25 US areas. Researchers sorted participants into cohorts using their self-reported clinical history. Study processing details: How many nucleated cells were present was estimated from reference gene primer amplification. Assay: immunoSEQ multiplex PCR; the TCRdb copy retains only in-frame clones and omits some. The V and J calls and clone size are taken from that table; D and trimming were inferred from the DNA. The repertoire consists of hundreds of thousands of clones, with over 75% occurring once and the leading ten covering roughly a tenth.

V usage is TRBV24-1 and J usage is TRBJ2-7; TRBD2 agrees at 8 bases. The specimen sequenced was PBMCs or T cells enriched from blood (not recorded which). The TCR sequence derives from a woman in her 40s who had recovered from COVID-19. This CDR3 reads CATSEASGLVSHEQYF. The CDR3 DNA reads as TGTGCCACCAGTGAGGCCTCGGGACTAGTATCCCACGAGCAGTACTTC.